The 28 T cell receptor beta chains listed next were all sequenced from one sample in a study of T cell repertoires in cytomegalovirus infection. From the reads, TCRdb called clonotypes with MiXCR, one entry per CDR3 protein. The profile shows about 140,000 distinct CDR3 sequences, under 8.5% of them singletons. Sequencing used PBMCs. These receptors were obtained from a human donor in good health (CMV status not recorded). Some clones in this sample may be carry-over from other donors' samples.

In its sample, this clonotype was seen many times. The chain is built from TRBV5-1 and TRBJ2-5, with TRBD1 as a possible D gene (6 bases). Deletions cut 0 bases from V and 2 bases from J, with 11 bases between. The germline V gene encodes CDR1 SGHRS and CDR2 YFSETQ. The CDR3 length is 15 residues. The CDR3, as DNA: TGCGCCAGCAGCTTGGAAGGACAGCTACAAGAGACCCAGTACTTC. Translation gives CASSLEGQLQETQYF.

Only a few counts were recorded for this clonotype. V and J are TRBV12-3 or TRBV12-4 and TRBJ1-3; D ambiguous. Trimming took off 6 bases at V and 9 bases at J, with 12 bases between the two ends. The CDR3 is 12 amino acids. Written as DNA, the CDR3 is TGTGCCAGCAGCCCGACGGCCGGCACCATATATTTT. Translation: CASSPTAGTIYF.

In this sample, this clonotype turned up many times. The CDR3 coding sequence is TGTGCCAGCAGCTTAGCGTCCGGGACAGGGACTGCTGGAAACACCATATATTTT. It yields the protein CASSLASGTGTAGNTIYF. The V call is TRBV7-2, the J call TRBJ1-3; 9 nucleotides match TRBD1. The CDR3 is 18 residues long. Germline-derived CDR1 and CDR2 are SGHTA and FQGNSA. Unmatched junction bases numbered 8, after V lost 0 bases and J lost 2 bases.

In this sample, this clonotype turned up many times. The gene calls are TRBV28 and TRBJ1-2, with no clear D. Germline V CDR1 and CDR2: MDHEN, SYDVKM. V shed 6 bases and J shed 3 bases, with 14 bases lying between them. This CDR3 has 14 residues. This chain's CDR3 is CASRGGEKYYGYTF. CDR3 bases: TGTGCCAGCAGGGGTGGGGAAAAATACTATGGCTACACCTTC.

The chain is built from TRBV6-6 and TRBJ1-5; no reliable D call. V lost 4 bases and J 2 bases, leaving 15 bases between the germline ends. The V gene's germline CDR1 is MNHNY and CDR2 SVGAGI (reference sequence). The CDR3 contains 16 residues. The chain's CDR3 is CASSSPSGIGNQPQHF. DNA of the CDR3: TGTGCCAGCAGTTCTCCTTCGGGAATAGGCAATCAGCCCCAGCATTTT.

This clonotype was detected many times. The CDR3 nucleotides are TGTGCCAGCAGCTTAGCGTTCAGACTAGATTACAATGAGCAGTTCTTC. It yields the protein CASSLAFRLDYNEQFF. V usage is TRBV7-2 and J usage is TRBJ2-1; tentative D call: TRBD2 (6 bases). There are 16 residues in the CDR3. V was trimmed by 0 bases and J by 4 bases, leaving 13 bases between them. Germline V CDR1 and CDR2: SGHTA, FQGNSA.

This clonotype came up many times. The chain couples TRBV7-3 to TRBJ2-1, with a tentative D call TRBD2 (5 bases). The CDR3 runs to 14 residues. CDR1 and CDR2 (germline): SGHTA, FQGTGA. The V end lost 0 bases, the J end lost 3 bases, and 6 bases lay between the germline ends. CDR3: CASSLTSDYNEQFF. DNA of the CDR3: TGTGCCAGCAGCTTAACTAGCGACTACAATGAGCAGTTCTTC.

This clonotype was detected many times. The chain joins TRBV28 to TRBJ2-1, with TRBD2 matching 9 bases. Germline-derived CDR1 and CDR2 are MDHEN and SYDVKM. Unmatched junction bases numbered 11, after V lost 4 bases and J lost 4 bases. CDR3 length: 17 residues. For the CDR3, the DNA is TGTGCCAGCAGTTCCAATCGGAGACTAGCGGATTACAATGAGCAGTTCTTC. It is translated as CASSSNRRLADYNEQFF.

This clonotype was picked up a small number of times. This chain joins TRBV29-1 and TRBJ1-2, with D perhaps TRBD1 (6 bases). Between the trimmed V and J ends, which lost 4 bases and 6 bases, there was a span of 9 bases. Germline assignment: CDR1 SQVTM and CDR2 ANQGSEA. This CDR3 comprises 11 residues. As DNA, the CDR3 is TGCAGCGTTGCAGGGGAGGATGGCTACACCTTC. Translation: CSVAGEDGYTF.

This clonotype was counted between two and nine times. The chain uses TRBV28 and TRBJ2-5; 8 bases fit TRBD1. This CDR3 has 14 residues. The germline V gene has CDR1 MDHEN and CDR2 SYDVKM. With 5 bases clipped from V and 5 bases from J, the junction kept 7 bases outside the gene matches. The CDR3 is CASSETGAPETQYF. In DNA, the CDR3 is TGTGCCAGCAGTGAGACAGGGGCTCCCGAGACCCAGTACTTC.

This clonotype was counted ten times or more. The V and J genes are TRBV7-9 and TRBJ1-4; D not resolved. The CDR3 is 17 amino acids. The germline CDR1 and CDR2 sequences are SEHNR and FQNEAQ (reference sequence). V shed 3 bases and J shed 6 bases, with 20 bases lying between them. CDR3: CASSFSNPALKDEKLFF. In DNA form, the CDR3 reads TGTGCCAGCAGCTTTAGTAATCCAGCCCTTAAAGATGAAAAACTGTTTTTT.

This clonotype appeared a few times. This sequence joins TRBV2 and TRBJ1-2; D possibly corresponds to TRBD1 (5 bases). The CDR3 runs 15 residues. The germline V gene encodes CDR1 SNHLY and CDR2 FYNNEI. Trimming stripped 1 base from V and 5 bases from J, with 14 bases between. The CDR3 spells CASSEGRDPIYGYTF. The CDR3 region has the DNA TGTGCCAGCAGTGAAGGGCGGGACCCCATTTATGGCTACACCTTC. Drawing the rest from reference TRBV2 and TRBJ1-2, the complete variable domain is EPEVTQTPSHQVTQMGQEVILRCVPISNHLYFYWYRQILGQKVEFLVSFYNNEISEKSEIFDDQFSVERPDGSNFTLKIRSTKLEDSAMYFCASSEGRDPIYGYTFGSGTRLTVV.

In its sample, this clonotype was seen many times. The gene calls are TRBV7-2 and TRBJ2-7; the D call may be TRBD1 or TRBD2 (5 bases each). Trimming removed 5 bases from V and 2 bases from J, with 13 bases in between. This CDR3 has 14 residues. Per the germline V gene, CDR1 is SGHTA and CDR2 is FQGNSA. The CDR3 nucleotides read TGTGCCAGCAGCGCCGACCGGGGCCCCTACGAGCAGTACTTC. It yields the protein CASSADRGPYEQYF.

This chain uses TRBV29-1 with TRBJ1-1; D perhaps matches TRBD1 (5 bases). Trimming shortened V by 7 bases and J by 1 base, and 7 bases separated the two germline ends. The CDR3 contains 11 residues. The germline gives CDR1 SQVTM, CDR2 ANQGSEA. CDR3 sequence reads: CSGGGNTEAFF. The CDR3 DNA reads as TGCAGCGGTGGGGGGAACACTGAAGCTTTCTTT. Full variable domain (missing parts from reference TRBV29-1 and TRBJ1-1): SAVISQKPSRDICQRGTSLTIQCQVDSQVTMMFWYRQQPGQSLTLIATANQGSEATYESGFVIDKFPISRPNLTFSTLTVSNMSPEDSSIYLCSGGGNTEAFFGQGTRLTVV.

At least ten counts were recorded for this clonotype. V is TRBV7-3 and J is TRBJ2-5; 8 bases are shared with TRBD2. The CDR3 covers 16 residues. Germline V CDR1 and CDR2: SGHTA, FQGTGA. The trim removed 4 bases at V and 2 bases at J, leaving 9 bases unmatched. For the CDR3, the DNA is TGTGCCAGCAGCTCCTCCCAGCGGGGGCCGCAAGAGACCCAGTACTTC. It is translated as CASSSSQRGPQETQYF.

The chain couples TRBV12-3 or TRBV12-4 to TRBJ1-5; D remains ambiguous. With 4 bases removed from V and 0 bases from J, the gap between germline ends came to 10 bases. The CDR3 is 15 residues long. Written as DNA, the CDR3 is TGTGCCAGCAGTTCACTAGGGATTAGCAATCAGCCCCAGCATTTT. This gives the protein CASSSLGISNQPQHF.

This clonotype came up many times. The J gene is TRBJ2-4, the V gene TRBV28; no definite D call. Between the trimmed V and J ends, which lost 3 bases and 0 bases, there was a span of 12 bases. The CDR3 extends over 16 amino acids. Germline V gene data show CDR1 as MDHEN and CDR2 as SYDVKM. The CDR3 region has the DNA TGTGCCAGCAGTTTCCAAGATTCGCTAGCCAAAAACATTCAGTACTTC. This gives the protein CASSFQDSLAKNIQYF.

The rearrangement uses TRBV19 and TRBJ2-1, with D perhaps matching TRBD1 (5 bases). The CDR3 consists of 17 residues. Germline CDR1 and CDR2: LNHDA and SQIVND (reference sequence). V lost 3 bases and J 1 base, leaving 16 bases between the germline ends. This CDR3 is CASSIGADRSSYNEQFF. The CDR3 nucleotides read TGTGCCAGTAGTATTGGGGCCGACAGATCATCCTACAATGAGCAGTTCTTC.

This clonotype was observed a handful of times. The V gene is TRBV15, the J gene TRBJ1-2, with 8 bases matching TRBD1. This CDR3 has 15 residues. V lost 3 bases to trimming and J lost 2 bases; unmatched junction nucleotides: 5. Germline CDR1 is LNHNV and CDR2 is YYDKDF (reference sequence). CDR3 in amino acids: CATSRNGQGNYGYTF. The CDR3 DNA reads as TGTGCCACCAGCAGGAACGGACAGGGAAACTATGGCTACACCTTC. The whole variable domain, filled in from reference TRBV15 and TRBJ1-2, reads DAMVIQNPRYQVTQFGKPVTLSCSQTLNHNVMYWYQQKSSQAPKLLFHYYDKDFNNEADTPDNFQSRRPNTSFCFLDIRSPGLGDTAMYLCATSRNGQGNYGYTFGSGTRLTVV.

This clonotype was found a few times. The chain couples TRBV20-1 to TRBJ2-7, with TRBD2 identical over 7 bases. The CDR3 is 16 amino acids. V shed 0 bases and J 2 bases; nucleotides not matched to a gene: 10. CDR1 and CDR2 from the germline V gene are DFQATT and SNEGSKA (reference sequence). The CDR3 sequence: CSARDSRSGGPYEQYF. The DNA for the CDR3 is TGCAGTGCTAGAGATAGTCGGTCGGGGGGACCCTACGAGCAGTACTTC.

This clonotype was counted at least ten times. In nucleotides, the CDR3 is TGTGCCAGCAGTATTAACACTCCCCTGATGTATAGCAATCAGCCCCAGCATTTT. Its translation is CASSINTPLMYSNQPQHF. The chain recombines TRBV6-1 with TRBJ1-5; D uncertain. Germline CDR1 and CDR2: MNHNS and SASEGT. V shed 5 bases and J shed 0 bases, with 20 bases lying between them. This CDR3 is 18 amino acids long.

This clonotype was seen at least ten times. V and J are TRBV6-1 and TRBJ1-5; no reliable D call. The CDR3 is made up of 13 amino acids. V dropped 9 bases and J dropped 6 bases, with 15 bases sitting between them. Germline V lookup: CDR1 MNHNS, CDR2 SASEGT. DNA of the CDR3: TGTGCCAGTCTGTCGGGGATTCGTCAGCCCCAGCATTTT. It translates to CASLSGIRQPQHF.

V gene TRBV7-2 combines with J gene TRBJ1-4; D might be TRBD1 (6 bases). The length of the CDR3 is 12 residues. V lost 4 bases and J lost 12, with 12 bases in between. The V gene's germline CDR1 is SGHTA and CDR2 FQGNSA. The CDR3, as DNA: TGTGCCAGCAGCTCCCCCCGGGGGCAACTGTTTTTT. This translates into CASSSPRGQLFF.

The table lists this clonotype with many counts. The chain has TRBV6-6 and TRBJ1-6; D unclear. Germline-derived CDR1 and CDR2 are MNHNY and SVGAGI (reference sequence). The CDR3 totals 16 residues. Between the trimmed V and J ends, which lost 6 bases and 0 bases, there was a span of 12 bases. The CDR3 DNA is TGTGCCAGCAGCCCAGCGCGGAACTCCTATAATTCACCCCTCCACTTT. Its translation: CASSPARNSYNSPLHF.

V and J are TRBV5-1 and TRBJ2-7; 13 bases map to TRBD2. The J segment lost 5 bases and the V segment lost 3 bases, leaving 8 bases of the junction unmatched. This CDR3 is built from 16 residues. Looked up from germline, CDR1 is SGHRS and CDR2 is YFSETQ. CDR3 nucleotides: TGCGCCAGCAGCTCGGGACTAGCGGGGAGCCCTCACGAGCAGTACTTC. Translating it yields CASSSGLAGSPHEQYF.

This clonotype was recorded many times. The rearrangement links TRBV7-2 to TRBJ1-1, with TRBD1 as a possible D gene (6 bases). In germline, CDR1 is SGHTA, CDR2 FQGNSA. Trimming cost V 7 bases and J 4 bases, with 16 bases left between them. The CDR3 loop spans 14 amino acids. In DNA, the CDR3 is TGTGCCAGCACCAGATCACAGGGAATCACTGAAGCTTTCTTT. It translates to CASTRSQGITEAFF.

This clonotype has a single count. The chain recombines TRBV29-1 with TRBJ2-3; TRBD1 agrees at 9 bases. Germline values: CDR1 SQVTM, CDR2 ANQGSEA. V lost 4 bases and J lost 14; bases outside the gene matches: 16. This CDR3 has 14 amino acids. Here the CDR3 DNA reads TGCAGCGTTGGACAGGGTCTAGCGGACAGGGGCCGGTATTTT. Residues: CSVGQGLADRGRYF.

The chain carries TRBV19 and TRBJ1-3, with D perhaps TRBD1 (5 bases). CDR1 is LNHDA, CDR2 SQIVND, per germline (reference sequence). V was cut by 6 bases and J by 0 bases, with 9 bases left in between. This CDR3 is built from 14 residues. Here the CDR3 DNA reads TGTGCCAGTAGGGACACCCTCTCTGGAAACACCATATATTTT. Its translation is CASRDTLSGNTIYF. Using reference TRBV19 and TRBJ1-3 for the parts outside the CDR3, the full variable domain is DGGITQSPKYLFRKEGQNVTLSCEQNLNHDAMYWYRQDPGQGLRLIYYSQIVNDFQKGDIAEGYSVSREKKESFPLTVTSAQKNPTAFYLCASRDTLSGNTIYFGEGSWLTVV.